This T cell receptor (beta chain) emerged from a study of blood T cell repertoires in COVID-19. Background on the study: Samples taken during acute and convalescent COVID-19 were collected in the United States, Italy and Spain. Nucleic acid was either cDNA or gDNA, and it came from T cells, B-cell-depleted T cells, or PBMCs.

Per the study methods: Scientists estimated how many nucleated cells there were by amplifying reference gene primers. Using immunoSEQ multiplex PCR, the repertoire was profiled, and TCRdb retains in-frame clones only, with some absent. That table supplies the V and J calls and clone size; D and trimming were determined from the DNA. The sample includes fewer than 120,000 clones, 60% to 80% seen only once; the top ten take 15% to 20%. Trimming stripped 7 bases from V and 2 bases from J, with 14 bases between. Per germline, CDR1 MNHNY and CDR2 SVGAGI (reference sequence). CDR3 length: 14 residues. The receptor comes from a woman aged 80 or over with active or convalescent COVID-19. This chain joins TRBV6-6 and TRBJ1-1; D possibly corresponds to TRBD1 (6 bases). The material sequenced was peripheral blood. As DNA, the CDR3 is TGTGCCAGCAAATTTACAGGGACCAACACTGAAGCTTTCTTT. Translating it yields CASKFTGTNTEAFF.